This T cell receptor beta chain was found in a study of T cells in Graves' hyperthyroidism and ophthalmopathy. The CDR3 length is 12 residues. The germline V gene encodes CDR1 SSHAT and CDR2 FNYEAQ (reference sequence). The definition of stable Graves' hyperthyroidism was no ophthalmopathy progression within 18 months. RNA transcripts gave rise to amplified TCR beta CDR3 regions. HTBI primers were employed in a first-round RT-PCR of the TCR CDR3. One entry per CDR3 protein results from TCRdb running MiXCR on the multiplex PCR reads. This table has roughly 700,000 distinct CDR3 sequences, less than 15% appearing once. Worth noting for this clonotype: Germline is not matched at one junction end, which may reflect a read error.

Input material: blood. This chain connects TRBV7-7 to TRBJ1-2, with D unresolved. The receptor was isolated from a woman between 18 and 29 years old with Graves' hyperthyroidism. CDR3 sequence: CASSLERHGYTF. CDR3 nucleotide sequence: TGTGCTAGCAGCTTAGAACGTCATGGCTACACCTTC.